The TCR beta chain described here comes from a study of blood T cells in healthy people across ages. Looking at the study overall: Capture by template switching was about one barcoded beta molecule per two T cells. Study results and caveats: Versus aged donors, long-lived donors had higher diversity and more naive CD4+ cells.

For this clonotype: Its antigen is not identified.

This CDR3 has 11 amino acids. Germline V gives CDR1 DFQATT, CDR2 SNEGSKA (reference sequence). A second PCR of roughly 7 to 11 cycles used a sample-barcoded 5' primer and a J-beta primer mix. Every cDNA was tagged by a template-switch adaptor with 12 random nucleotides. TCRdb called the 5' RACE reads again in MiXCR, with one record for every CDR3 protein. Among 890,000 or so distinct CDR3 sequences listed, 62% were seen once. PBMCs numbering at least 6 million were isolated per sample. This sequence was found in a man younger than 40 in good health. Sequenced input: blood. V gene TRBV20-1 combines with J gene TRBJ2-4, with D perhaps TRBD1 (5 bases). The J call may be faulty, since TRBJ2-7 better matches the DNA end. CDR3 loop: CSASGRDEQYF. The DNA of the CDR3 is TGCAGTGCTAGCGGCAGGGACGAGCAGTACTTC.